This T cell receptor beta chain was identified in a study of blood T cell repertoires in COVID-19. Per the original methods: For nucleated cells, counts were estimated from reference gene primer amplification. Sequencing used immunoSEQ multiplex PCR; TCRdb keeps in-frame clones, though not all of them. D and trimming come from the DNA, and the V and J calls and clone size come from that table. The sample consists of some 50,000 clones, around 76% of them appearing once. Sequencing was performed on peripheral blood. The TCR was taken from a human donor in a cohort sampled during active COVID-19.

CDR3 sequence reads: CASSKQGPGANVLTF. The CDR3 DNA sequence: TGTGCCAGCAGTAAACAGGGCCCTGGGGCCAACGTCCTGACTTTC. The chain carries TRBV2 and TRBJ2-6; the D gene is possibly TRBD1 (6 bases). The V gene's germline CDR1 is SNHLY and CDR2 FYNNEI. The CDR3 runs to 15 residues. V was pared by 5 bases and J by 2 bases, with 10 bases between.